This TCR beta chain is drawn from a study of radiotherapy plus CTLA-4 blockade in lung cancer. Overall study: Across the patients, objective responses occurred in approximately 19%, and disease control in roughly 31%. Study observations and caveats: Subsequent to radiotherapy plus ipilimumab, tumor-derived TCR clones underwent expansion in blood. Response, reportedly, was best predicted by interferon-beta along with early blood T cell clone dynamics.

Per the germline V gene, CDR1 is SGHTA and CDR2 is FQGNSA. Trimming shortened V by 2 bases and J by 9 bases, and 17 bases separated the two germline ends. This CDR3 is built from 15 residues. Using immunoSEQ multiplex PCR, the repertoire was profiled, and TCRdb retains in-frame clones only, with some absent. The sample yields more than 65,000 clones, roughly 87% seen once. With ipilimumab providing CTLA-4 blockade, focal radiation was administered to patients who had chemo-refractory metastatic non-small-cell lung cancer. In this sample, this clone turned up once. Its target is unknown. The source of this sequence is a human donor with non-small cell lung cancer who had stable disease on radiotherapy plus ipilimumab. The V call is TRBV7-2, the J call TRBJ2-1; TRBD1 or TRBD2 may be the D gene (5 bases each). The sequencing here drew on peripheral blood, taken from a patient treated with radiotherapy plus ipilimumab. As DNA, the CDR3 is TGTGCCAGCAGCTTATACGAACTAGGGGTGACTGAGCAGTTCTTC. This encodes CASSLYELGVTEQFF. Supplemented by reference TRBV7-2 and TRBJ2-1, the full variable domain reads GAGVSQSPSNKVTEKGKDVELRCDPISGHTALYWYRQSLGQGLEFLIYFQGNSAPDKSGLPSDRFSAERTGGSVSTLTIQRTQQEDSAVYLCASSLYELGVTEQFFGPGTRLTVL.